This record looks at one T cell receptor (beta chain) sequence and its context. Its specificity is not known. The CDR3 runs 14 residues. The germline V and J ends were trimmed by 5 bases and 4 bases, with 14 bases remaining between them. CDR1 and CDR2 (germline): SNHLY, FYNNEI. Using immunoSEQ multiplex PCR, the repertoire was profiled, and TCRdb retains in-frame clones only, with some absent. The table lists some 140,000 clones, 75% to 95% of them singletons, with 9.5% to 14% in the top ten. This sample was taken from a study of cytotoxic CD8 clonotypes in ibrutinib-treated CLL. Overall study context: Complete response was seen in 2 patients and partial in approximately 25; roughly 12 progressed and 14 stayed remitted after a median roughly six years. An average of approximately 260,000 productive templates and 94,082 productive rearrangements was obtained per sample. General study findings and limits: Against age-matched healthy donors, baseline clonality ran higher and tracked circulating CD8+ T-cell counts.

This TCR came from a human donor with chronic lymphocytic leukemia. The genes are TRBV2 and TRBJ1-1; the D gene is possibly TRBD1 (5 bases). The sequencing here drew on PBMCs, taken after 12 months of ibrutinib treatment. In DNA, the CDR3 is TGTGCCAGCAGTAAAGGGCATGGGGGCACTGAAGCTTTCTTT. Translated: CASSKGHGGTEAFF.